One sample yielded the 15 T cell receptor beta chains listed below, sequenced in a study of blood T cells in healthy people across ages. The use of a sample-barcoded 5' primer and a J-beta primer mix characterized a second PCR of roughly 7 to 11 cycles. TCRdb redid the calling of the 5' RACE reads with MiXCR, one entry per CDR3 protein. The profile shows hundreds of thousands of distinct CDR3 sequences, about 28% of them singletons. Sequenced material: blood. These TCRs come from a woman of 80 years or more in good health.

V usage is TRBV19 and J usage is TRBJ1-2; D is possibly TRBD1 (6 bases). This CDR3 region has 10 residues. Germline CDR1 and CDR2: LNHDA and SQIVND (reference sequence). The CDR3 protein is CASTGYGYTF. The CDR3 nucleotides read TGTGCTTCGACAGGCTATGGCTACACCTTC.

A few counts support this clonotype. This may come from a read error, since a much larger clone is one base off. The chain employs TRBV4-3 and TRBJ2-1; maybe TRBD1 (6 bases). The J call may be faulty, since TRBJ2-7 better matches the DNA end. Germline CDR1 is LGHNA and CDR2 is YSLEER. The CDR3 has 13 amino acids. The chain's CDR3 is CASSRTAYNEQYF. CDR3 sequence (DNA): TGCGCCAGCAGCCGGACAGCCTACAATGAGCAGTACTTC.

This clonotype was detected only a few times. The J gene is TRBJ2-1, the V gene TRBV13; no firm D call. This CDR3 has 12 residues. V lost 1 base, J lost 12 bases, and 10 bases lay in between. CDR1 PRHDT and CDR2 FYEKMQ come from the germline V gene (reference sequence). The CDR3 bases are TGTGCCAGCAGCTTAGATGGCAGGTTGCAGTTCTTC. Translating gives CASSLDGRLQFF.

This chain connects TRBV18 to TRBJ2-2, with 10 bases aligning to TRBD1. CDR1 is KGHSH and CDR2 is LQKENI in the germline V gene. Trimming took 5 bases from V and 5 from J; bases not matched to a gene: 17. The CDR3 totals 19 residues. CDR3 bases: TGTGCCAGCTCAGCCCGACAGGGGGCAATGACTACCCGGACCGGGGAGCTGTTTTTT. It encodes CASSARQGAMTTRTGELFF.

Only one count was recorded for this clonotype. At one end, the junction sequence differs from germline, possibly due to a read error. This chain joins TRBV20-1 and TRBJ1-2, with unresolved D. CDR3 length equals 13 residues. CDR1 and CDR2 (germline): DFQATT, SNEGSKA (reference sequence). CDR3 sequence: CSAVSPEENGYTF. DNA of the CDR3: TGTAGTGCCGTTTCCCCGGAAGAGAATGGCTACACCTTC.

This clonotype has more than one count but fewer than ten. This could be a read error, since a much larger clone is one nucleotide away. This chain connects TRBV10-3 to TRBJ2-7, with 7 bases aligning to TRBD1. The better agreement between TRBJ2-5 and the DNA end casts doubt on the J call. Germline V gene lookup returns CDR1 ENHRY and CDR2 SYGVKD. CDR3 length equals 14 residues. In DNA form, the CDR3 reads TGTGCCATCAGGGGGACAGAGACCCAAGAGACCCAGTACTTC. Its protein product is CAIRGTETQETQYF.

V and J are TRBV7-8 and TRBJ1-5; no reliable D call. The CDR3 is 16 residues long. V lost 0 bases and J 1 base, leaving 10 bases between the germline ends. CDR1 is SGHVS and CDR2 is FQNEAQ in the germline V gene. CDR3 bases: TGTGCCAGCAGCTTAGCACAGACGGGGAGCAATCAGCCCCAGCATTTT. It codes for CASSLAQTGSNQPQHF.

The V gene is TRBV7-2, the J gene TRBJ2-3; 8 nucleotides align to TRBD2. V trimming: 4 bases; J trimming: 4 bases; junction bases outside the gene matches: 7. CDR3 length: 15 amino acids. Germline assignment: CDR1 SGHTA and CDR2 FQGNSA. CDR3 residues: CASSSGGGRADTQYF. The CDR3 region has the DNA TGTGCCAGCAGCTCCGGGGGGGGGAGGGCAGATACGCAGTATTTT.

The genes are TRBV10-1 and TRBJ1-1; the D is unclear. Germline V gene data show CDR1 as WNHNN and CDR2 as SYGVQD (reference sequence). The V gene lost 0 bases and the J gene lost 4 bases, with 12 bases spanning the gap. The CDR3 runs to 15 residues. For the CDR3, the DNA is TGCGCCAGCAGTGAGTCCAAGACGGGAGGCACTGAAGCTTTCTTT. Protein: CASSESKTGGTEAFF.

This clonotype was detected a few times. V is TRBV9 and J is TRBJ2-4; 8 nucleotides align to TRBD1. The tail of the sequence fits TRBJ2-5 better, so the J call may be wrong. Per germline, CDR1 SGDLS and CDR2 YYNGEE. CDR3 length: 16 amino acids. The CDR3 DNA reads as TGTGCCAGCAGCGTAACCACCACAGGGGGGAGGGAGACCCAGTACTTC. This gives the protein CASSVTTTGGRETQYF.

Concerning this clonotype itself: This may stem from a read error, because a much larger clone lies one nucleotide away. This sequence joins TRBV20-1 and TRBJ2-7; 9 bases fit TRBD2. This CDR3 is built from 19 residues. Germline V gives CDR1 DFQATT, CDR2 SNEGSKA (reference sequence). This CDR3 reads CSARDSVGLAGTSSYVQYF. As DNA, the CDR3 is TGCAGTGCTAGAGATTCGGTGGGGCTAGCGGGGACGAGCTCCTACGTGCAGTACTTC.

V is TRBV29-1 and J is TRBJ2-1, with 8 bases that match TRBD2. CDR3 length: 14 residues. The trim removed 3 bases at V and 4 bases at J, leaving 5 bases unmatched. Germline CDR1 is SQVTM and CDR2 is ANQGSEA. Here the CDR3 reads CSVDVAGGYNEQFF. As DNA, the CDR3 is TGCAGCGTTGATGTGGCGGGGGGTTACAATGAGCAGTTCTTC.

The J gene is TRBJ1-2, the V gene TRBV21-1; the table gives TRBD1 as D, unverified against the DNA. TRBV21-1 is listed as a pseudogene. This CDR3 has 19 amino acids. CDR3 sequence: CASSKLWWTGHFIRYGYTF. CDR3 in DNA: TGTGCCAGCAGCAAACTTTGGTGGACCGGACACTTCATTCGTTATGGCTACACCTTC.

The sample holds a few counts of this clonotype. This chain's CDR3 is CATSRTRDRLNQPQHF. In DNA, the CDR3 is TGTGCCACCAGCAGAACCCGGGACAGGCTCAATCAGCCCCAGCATTTT. This chain joins TRBV15 and TRBJ1-5; 8 bases are a match to TRBD1. The CDR3 runs 16 residues. Germline CDR1 LNHNV, CDR2 YYDKDF (reference sequence). The V gene end was trimmed by 2 bases and the J gene end by 3 bases; junction bases not matched to a gene: 6.

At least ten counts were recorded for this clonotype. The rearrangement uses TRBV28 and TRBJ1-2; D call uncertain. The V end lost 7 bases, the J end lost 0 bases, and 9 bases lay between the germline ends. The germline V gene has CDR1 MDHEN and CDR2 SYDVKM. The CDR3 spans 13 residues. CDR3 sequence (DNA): TGTGCCAGCACCCTCCCCACTAACTATGGCTACACCTTC. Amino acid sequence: CASTLPTNYGYTF.